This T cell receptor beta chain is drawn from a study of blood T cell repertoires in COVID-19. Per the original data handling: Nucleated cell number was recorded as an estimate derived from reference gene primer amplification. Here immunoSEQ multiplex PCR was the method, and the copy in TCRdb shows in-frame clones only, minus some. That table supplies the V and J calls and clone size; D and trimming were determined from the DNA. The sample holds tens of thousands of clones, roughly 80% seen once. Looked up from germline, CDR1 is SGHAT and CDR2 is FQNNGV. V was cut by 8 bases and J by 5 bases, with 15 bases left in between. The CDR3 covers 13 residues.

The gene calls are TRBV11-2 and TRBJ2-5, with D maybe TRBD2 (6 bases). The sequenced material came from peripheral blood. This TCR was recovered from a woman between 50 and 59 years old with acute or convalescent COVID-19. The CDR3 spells CASGATAGETQYF. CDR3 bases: TGTGCCAGCGGGGCTACCGCGGGGGAGACCCAGTACTTC.